Listed here are 32 T cell receptor beta chains from one sample, sequenced in a study of blood T cells in healthy people across ages. A second PCR of 7 to 11 cycles used a sample-barcoded 5' primer and a J-beta primer mix. One entry per CDR3 protein, called by TCRdb with MiXCR from the 5' RACE reads. The sample lists over 500,000 distinct CDR3 sequences, about 26% occurring once. The sample was also reused in another study, on T cells of mothers and their children.

The sequenced sample consisted of blood. The source of these receptors is a boy between 2 and 10 years old in good health.

In this sample, this clonotype turned up a few times. This chain uses TRBV10-3 with TRBJ1-4, with 8 bases matching TRBD1. The CDR3 has 14 amino acids. V was clipped by 11 bases and J by 0 bases; unmatched bases: 5. CDR1 and CDR2 (germline): ENHRY, SYGVKD. The CDR3 nucleotides read TGTGCCTCCAGGGACAGGTCAACTAATGAAAAACTGTTTTTT. Amino acids: CASRDRSTNEKLFF.

The V and J genes are TRBV20-1 and TRBJ1-2; no clear D gene. This CDR3 contains 14 residues. CDR1 DFQATT and CDR2 SNEGSKA come from the germline V gene (reference sequence). Trimming took 6 bases from V and 1 from J, leaving 15 bases between them. In nucleotides, the CDR3 is TGCAGTGCCGCCGGACCTTCCAGTAACTATGGCTACACCTTC. Its translation: CSAAGPSSNYGYTF.

This clonotype was seen once. At one end, the junction sequence differs from germline, possibly due to a read error. The chain carries TRBV12-3 or TRBV12-4 and TRBJ2-2, with D possibly being TRBD1 or TRBD2 (5 bases each). The CDR3 has 14 residues. The CDR3 nucleotides read TGTGCCAGCAGTCCGGGGACCAATACCGGGGCGCTGTTTTTT. Translated, it gives CASSPGTNTGALFF.

This clonotype has a count of ten or more. This sequence joins TRBV15 and TRBJ2-7, with 12 bases identical to TRBD1. The length of the CDR3 is 24 residues. CDR1 and CDR2 (germline): LNHNV, YYDKDF (reference sequence). The ends lost 1 base at V and 4 bases at J; junction bases unmatched: 29. The CDR3 DNA follows: TGTGCCACCAGCAGAGGTTTGGGACAGGGGGCGAGCGGAACGATTTTTTCCGTTCCATACGAGCAGTACTTC. This encodes CATSRGLGQGASGTIFSVPYEQYF.

This chain joins TRBV6-1 and TRBJ1-1; D is perhaps TRBD1 (5 bases). The CDR3 is 13 amino acids. Germline V gene lookup returns CDR1 MNHNS and CDR2 SASEGT. Trimming took off 7 bases at V and 0 bases at J, with 9 bases between the two ends. The CDR3 DNA reads as TGTGCCAGCAACCGACAGCTGAACACTGAAGCTTTCTTT. It codes for CASNRQLNTEAFF.

This chain joins TRBV24-1 and TRBJ1-2; D uncertain. Germline CDR1 is KGHDR and CDR2 is SFDVKD. The CDR3 length is 12 residues. V was clipped by 5 bases and J by 6 bases, with 9 bases between them. This chain's CDR3 is CATSAGRDGYTF. DNA for the CDR3: TGTGCCACCAGTGCCGGACGGGATGGCTACACCTTC.

This clonotype was picked up many times. This chain uses TRBV6-1 with TRBJ1-1, with TRBD1 matching over 9 bases. The germline V gene has CDR1 MNHNS and CDR2 SASEGT. The V segment lost 4 bases and the J segment 4 bases; nucleotides outside the gene matches: 13. The CDR3 is made up of 17 amino acids. The CDR3: CASSARPGTGSVTEAFF. The DNA for the CDR3 is TGTGCCAGCAGTGCCCGTCCCGGGACAGGGTCGGTCACTGAAGCTTTCTTT.

This clonotype was counted a few times. The chain joins TRBV20-1 to TRBJ1-2, with 7 bases identical to TRBD1. This CDR3 is built from 14 residues. Germline lookup yields CDR1 DFQATT and CDR2 SNEGSKA (reference sequence). V shed 6 bases and J 4 bases; nucleotides not matched to a gene: 11. The CDR3: CSAQMGAGGYGYTF. Written as DNA, the CDR3 is TGCAGTGCCCAAATGGGGGCAGGGGGCTATGGCTACACCTTC.

The chain links TRBV25-1 to TRBJ2-2; 13 nucleotides agree with TRBD2. J was trimmed by 1 base and V by 4 bases; bases with no gene match: 21. Per the germline V gene, CDR1 is MGHDK and CDR2 is SYGVNS. The length of the CDR3 is 23 residues. The CDR3 reads CASSVHRGFGLAGEGMNTGELFF. The CDR3 DNA reads as TGTGCCAGCAGTGTACACAGGGGGTTCGGACTAGCGGGAGAGGGGATGAACACCGGGGAGCTGTTTTTT.

This chain joins TRBV5-1 and TRBJ1-2; 11 bases match TRBD1. The CDR3 is 13 amino acids. J was trimmed by 8 bases and V by 4 bases; bases with no gene match: 4. Germline CDR1 reads SGHRS; CDR2 reads YFSETQ. The CDR3 DNA reads as TGCGCCAGCAGCGCCGGGACAGGGGGAGGCTACACCTTC. It translates to CASSAGTGGGYTF.

The genes are TRBV7-3 and TRBJ2-3, with a weak D call TRBD2 (6 bases). CDR3 length equals 15 residues. Germline CDR1 and CDR2: SGHTA and FQGTGA. V was cut by 7 bases and J by 2 bases, with 16 bases left in between. The CDR3 sequence: CASTVAGSVTDTQYF. The CDR3 DNA sequence: TGTGCCAGCACCGTGGCGGGGTCAGTCACAGATACGCAGTATTTT.

This chain joins TRBV29-1 and TRBJ2-2; 10 nucleotides align to TRBD2. Unmatched junction bases numbered 7, after V lost 4 bases and J lost 2 bases. Germline V CDR1 and CDR2: SQVTM, ANQGSEA. CDR3 length: 16 residues. CDR3 coding DNA: TGCAGCGTTGGTCCTAGCGGGAGAGGAAACACCGGGGAGCTGTTTTTT. Translation gives CSVGPSGRGNTGELFF.

This clonotype was observed many times. The chain is built from TRBV5-5 and TRBJ2-1; D not certain. CDR1 and CDR2 from the germline V gene are SGHKS and YYEKEE (reference sequence). The CDR3 runs 14 residues. V was pared by 4 bases and J by 7 bases, with 15 bases between. CDR3 nucleotides: TGTGCCAGCAGCCAAATATTAGCACCGAATGAGCAGTTCTTC. As protein: CASSQILAPNEQFF.

The chain is built from TRBV15 and TRBJ2-2; D unclear. The CDR3 is 15 residues long. Germline V CDR1 and CDR2: LNHNV, YYDKDF (reference sequence). Trimming removed 0 bases at V and 2 bases at J, with 7 bases between. CDR3 region: CATSRDGVNTGELFF. In nucleotides, the CDR3 is TGTGCCACCAGCAGAGATGGGGTTAACACCGGGGAGCTGTTTTTT.

The chain carries TRBV20-1 and TRBJ2-1; 12 positions match TRBD2. The CDR3 sequence is 15 residues long. The V gene end was trimmed by 6 bases and the J gene end by 7 bases; junction bases not matched to a gene: 10. Germline CDR1 DFQATT, CDR2 SNEGSKA (reference sequence). CDR3 nucleotide sequence: TGCAGTGCCCCGACTAGCGGGAGAGACGAGAATGAGCAGTTCTTC. Its protein is CSAPTSGRDENEQFF.

V is TRBV7-2 and J is TRBJ1-5; 7 bases align to TRBD1. The CDR3 extends over 15 amino acids. V shed 1 base, J shed 6 bases, and the junction held 6 bases outside the gene matches. From germline, CDR1 is SGHTA and CDR2 FQGNSA. The CDR3 coding sequence is TGTGCCAGCAGCTTAGAGGGGGCGTTAATTCAGCCCCAGCATTTT. This translates into CASSLEGALIQPQHF.

The sample holds a few counts of this clonotype. This chain uses TRBV20-1 with TRBJ2-5, with TRBD2 matching 12 bases. The CDR3 length is 15 residues. Germline CDR1 DFQATT, CDR2 SNEGSKA (reference sequence). Trimming at V came to 6 bases and at J to 0 bases, leaving 5 bases not matched to a gene. The CDR3 protein is CSAHTSGGHQETQYF. The CDR3 coding sequence is TGCAGTGCGCACACTAGCGGGGGGCACCAAGAGACCCAGTACTTC.

This clonotype has more than one count but fewer than ten. J is TRBJ2-4 and V is TRBV12-3 or TRBV12-4; D remains ambiguous. With 7 bases removed from V and 3 bases from J, the gap between germline ends came to 16 bases. The CDR3 is 15 residues long. In nucleotides, the CDR3 is TGTGCCAGCACCCACGGGCCACGGCACAAAAACATTCAGTACTTC. As protein: CASTHGPRHKNIQYF.

The chain has TRBV11-2 and TRBJ2-3, with D unresolved. This CDR3 is built from 12 residues. Deletions cut 4 bases from V and 3 bases from J, with 5 bases between. Germline V gives CDR1 SGHAT, CDR2 FQNNGV. CDR3 in amino acids: CASSWVTDTQYF. In nucleotides, the CDR3 is TGTGCCAGCAGCTGGGTGACAGATACGCAGTATTTT.

This clonotype was detected only a few times. This sequence joins TRBV5-4 and TRBJ2-5, with D uncertain. CDR3 size: 14 residues. The germline V gene has CDR1 SGHNT and CDR2 YYREEE (reference sequence). Deletions cut 1 base from V and 2 bases from J, with 9 bases between. Here the CDR3 DNA reads TGTGCCAGCAGCTTGAGTCTACCTCAAGAGACCCAGTACTTC. Translating gives CASSLSLPQETQYF.

The rearrangement links TRBV20-1 to TRBJ1-4; 10 nucleotides match TRBD1. Per the germline V gene, CDR1 is DFQATT and CDR2 is SNEGSKA (reference sequence). V was clipped by 4 bases and J by 5 bases; unmatched bases: 4. The CDR3 runs to 14 residues. The CDR3 DNA sequence: TGCAGTGCTATCAGGACAGGGGGAAATGAAAAACTGTTTTTT. Translating gives CSAIRTGGNEKLFF.

The V and J genes are TRBV12-3 or TRBV12-4 and TRBJ2-5; possible D gene TRBD1, 6 bases. Near its end, the DNA agrees better with TRBJ2-1, so the J call may be wrong. The CDR3 runs to 21 residues. CDR3: CASSPGHTLTFWAAVYNEQFF. The CDR3 nucleotides read TGTGCCAGCAGTCCGGGACACACGCTAACCTTTTGGGCGGCTGTCTACAATGAGCAGTTCTTC.

The chain is built from TRBV12-5 and TRBJ2-1; tentatively, D is TRBD1 (6 bases). The J call could be wrong; TRBJ2-7 is a better fit for the DNA end. Germline loops: CDR1 LGHNT, CDR2 FRNRAP. This CDR3 contains 17 residues. The CDR3 coding sequence is TGTGCTAGTGGTCCCACCCGGATAACAGGGATTTTCGTTGAGCAGTACTTC. Amino acids: CASGPTRITGIFVEQYF.

This clonotype was seen a few times. The V and J genes are TRBV7-3 and TRBJ2-5, with TRBD2 identical over 15 bases. Germline V gives CDR1 SGHTA, CDR2 FQGTGA. The CDR3 totals 16 residues. V shed 5 bases and J 4 bases; nucleotides not matched to a gene: 5. CDR3 coding DNA: TGTGCCAGCAGCCCCGGACTAGCGGGGGGGGTAGAGACCCAGTACTTC. It encodes CASSPGLAGGVETQYF.

About this clonotype itself: At one end, the junction sequence differs from germline, possibly due to a read error. V is TRBV7-2 and J is TRBJ2-6; the D gene is possibly TRBD1 (5 bases). Germline V CDR1 and CDR2: SGHTA, FQGNSA. CDR3 length equals 14 residues. In DNA, the CDR3 is TGTGCCAGCAGCTTAGCATCTGGGGCCAACGCCCTGACTTTC. This translates into CASSLASGANALTF.

V gene TRBV3-1 combines with J gene TRBJ1-6; TRBD1 is a possible D gene (5 bases). Germline V lookup: CDR1 LGHDT, CDR2 YNNKEL (reference sequence). Trimming took off 1 base at V and 14 bases at J, with 15 bases between the two ends. This CDR3 is built from 14 residues. CDR3 sequence reads: CASSQAFGAGSLHF. The CDR3 DNA reads TGTGCCAGCAGCCAAGCCTTTGGGGCAGGATCCCTCCACTTT.

This clonotype has just a few counts. This sequence joins TRBV7-2 and TRBJ2-7, with 8 bases lining up with TRBD2. Unmatched junction bases numbered 10, after V lost 2 bases and J lost 4 bases. The CDR3 is 16 residues long. CDR1 SGHTA and CDR2 FQGNSA come from the germline V gene. CDR3 in amino acids: CASSLLVSGSTYEQYF. The CDR3 nucleotides read TGTGCCAGCAGCTTATTGGTCAGCGGGAGTACATACGAGCAGTACTTC.

This sequence joins TRBV12-3 or TRBV12-4 and TRBJ1-2; possibly TRBD1 for D (5 bases). Deletions cut 5 bases from V and 4 bases from J, with 17 bases between. The CDR3 extends over 15 amino acids. CDR3 amino acids: CASSPGKGVVYGYTF. The CDR3 nucleotides are TGTGCCAGCAGTCCCGGGAAAGGGGTTGTCTATGGCTACACCTTC.

The chain employs TRBV14 and TRBJ1-2, with 8 bases fitting TRBD1. Germline trimming cut 0 bases from V and 3 bases from J; bases unmatched to any gene: 6. The CDR3 has 16 amino acids. Germline-derived CDR1 and CDR2 are SGHDN and FVKESK. The DNA for the CDR3 is TGTGCCAGCAGCCAAGACGGACGACAGGGGTACTATGGCTACACCTTC. This sequence encodes CASSQDGRQGYYGYTF.

V gene TRBV29-1 combines with J gene TRBJ1-1; D is ambiguous. CDR1 SQVTM and CDR2 ANQGSEA come from the germline V gene. V lost 4 bases, J lost 1 base, and 7 bases lay in between. CDR3 size: 12 residues. The CDR3 loop reads CSVGRENTEAFF. The CDR3 DNA reads TGCAGCGTTGGGCGGGAGAACACTGAAGCTTTCTTT.

The rearrangement uses TRBV6-1 and TRBJ2-7; D remains unclear. Per germline, CDR1 MNHNS and CDR2 SASEGT. Trimming shortened V by 7 bases and J by 2 bases, and 6 bases separated the two germline ends. This CDR3 has 11 amino acids. CDR3: CASKETYEQYF. In DNA, the CDR3 is TGTGCCAGCAAGGAGACCTACGAGCAGTACTTC.

This sequence joins TRBV3-1 and TRBJ1-6; weak D call: TRBD1 (5 bases). V was cut by 5 bases and J by 4 bases, with 15 bases left in between. Germline V gene data show CDR1 as LGHDT and CDR2 as YNNKEL (reference sequence). CDR3 size: 16 residues. The CDR3 spells CASSKQQENYNSPLHF. For the CDR3, the DNA is TGTGCCAGCAGCAAACAACAGGAGAATTATAATTCACCCCTCCACTTT.